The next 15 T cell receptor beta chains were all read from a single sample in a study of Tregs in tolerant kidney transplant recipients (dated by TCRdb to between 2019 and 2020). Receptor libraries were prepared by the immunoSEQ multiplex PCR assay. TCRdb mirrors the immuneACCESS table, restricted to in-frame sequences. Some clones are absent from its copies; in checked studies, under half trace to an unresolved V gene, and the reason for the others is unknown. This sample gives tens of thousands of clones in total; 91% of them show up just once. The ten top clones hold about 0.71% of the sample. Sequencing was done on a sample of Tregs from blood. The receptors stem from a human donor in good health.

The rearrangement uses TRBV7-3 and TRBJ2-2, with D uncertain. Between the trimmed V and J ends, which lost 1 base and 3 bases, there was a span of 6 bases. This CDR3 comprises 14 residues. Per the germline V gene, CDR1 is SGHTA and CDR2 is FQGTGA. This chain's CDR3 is CASSLNTYTGELFF. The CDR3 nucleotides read TGTGCCAGCAGCTTAAACACCTACACCGGGGAGCTGTTTTTT.

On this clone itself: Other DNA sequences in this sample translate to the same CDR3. The CDR3 loop is CASSPGGDQPQHF. The CDR3 bases are TGTGCCAGCTCACCGGGGGGGGATCAGCCCCAGCATTTT. This sequence joins TRBV18 and TRBJ1-5; maybe TRBD1 (5 bases). The V gene lost 3 bases and the J gene lost 5 bases, with 8 bases spanning the gap. CDR1 KGHSH and CDR2 LQKENI come from the germline V gene. There are 13 residues in the CDR3.

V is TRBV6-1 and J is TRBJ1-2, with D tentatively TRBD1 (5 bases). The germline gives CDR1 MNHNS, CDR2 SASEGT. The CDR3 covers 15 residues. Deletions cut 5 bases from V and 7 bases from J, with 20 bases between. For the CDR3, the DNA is TGTGCCAGCAGTCCCGTTCGGACCGGGGGAGGTGGCTACACCTTC. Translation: CASSPVRTGGGGYTF.

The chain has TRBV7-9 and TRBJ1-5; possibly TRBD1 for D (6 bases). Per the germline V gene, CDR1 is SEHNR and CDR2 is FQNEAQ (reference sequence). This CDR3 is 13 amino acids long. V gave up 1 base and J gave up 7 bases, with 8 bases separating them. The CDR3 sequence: CASSLGGGQPQHF. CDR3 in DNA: TGTGCCAGCAGCTTAGGCGGGGGCCAGCCCCAGCATTTT.

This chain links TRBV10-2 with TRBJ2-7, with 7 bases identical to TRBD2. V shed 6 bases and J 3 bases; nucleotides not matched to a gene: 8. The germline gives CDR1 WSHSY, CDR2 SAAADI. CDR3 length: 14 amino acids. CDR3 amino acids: CASSKGLVGYEQYF. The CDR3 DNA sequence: TGCGCCAGCAGCAAAGGACTAGTGGGCTACGAGCAGTACTTC.

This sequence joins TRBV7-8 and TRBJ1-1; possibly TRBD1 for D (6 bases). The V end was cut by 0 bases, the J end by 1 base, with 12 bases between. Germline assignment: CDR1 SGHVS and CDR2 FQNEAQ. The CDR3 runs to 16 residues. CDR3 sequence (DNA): TGTGCCAGCAGCTTAGCTGGGGGCAGGGAGAACACTGAAGCTTTCTTT. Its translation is CASSLAGGRENTEAFF. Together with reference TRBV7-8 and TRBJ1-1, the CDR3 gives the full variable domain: GAGVSQSPRYKVAKRGQDVALRCDPISGHVSLFWYQQALGQGPEFLTYFQNEAQLDKSGLPSDRFFAERPEGSVSTLKIQRTQQEDSAVYLCASSLAGGRENTEAFFGQGTRLTVV.

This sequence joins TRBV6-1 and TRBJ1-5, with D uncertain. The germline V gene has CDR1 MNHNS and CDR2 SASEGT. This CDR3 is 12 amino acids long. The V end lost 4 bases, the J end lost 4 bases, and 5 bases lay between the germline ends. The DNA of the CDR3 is TGTGCCAGCAGTGGGTCTAATCAGCCCCAGCATTTT. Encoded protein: CASSGSNQPQHF.

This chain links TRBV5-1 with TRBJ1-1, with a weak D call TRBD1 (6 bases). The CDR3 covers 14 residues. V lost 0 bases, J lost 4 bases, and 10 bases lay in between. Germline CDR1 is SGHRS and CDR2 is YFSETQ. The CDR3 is CASSLGAGATEAFF. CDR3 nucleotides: TGCGCCAGCAGCTTGGGGGCGGGGGCCACTGAAGCTTTCTTT.

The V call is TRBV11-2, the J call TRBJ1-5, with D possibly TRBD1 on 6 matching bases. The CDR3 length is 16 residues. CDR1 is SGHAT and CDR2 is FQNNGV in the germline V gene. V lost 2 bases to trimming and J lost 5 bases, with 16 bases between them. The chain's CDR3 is CASSLWAGAGDQPQHF. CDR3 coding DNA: TGTGCCAGCAGCTTATGGGCCGGGGCAGGGGATCAGCCCCAGCATTTT.

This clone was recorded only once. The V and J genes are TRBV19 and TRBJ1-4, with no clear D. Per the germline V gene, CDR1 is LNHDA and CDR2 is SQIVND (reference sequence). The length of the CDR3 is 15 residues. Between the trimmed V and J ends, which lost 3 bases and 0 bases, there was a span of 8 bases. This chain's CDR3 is CASSIRGPTNEKLFF. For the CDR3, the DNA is TGTGCCAGTAGTATCAGAGGACCAACTAATGAAAAACTGTTTTTT.

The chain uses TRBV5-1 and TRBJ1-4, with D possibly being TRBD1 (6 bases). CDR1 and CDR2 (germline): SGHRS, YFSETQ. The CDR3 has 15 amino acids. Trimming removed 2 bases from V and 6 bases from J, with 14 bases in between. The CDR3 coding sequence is TGCGCCAGCAGCTTACAGGGAACAGGAGATGAAAAACTGTTTTTT. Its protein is CASSLQGTGDEKLFF.

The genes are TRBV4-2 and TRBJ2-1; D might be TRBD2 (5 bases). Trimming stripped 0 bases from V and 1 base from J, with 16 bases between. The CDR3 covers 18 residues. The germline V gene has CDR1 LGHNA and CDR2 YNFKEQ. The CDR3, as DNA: TGTGCCAGCAGCCAAGAGGGCGGGCACCAAATTTCCTACAATGAGCAGTTCTTC. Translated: CASSQEGGHQISYNEQFF.

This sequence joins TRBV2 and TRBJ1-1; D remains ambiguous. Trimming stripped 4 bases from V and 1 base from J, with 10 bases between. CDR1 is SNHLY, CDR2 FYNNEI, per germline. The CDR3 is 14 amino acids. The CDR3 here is CASSVMSANTEAFF. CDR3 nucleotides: TGTGCCAGCAGTGTTATGTCGGCGAACACTGAAGCTTTCTTT.

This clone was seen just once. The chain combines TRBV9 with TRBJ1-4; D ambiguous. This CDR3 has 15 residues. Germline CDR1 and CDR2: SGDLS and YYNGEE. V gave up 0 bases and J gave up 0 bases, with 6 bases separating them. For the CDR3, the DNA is TGTGCCAGCAGCGTAGGGGGTGCAACTAATGAAAAACTGTTTTTT. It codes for CASSVGGATNEKLFF.

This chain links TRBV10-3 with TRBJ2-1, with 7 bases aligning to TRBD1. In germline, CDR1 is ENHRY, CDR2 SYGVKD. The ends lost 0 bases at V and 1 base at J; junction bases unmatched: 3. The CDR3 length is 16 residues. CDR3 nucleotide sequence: TGTGCCATCAGTGAGTCCGGCAGGGGGTCCTACAATGAGCAGTTCTTC. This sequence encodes CAISESGRGSYNEQFF.